The source of this T cell receptor (beta chain) is a study of blood T cell repertoires in COVID-19. Profiling relied on immunoSEQ multiplex PCR, and the TCRdb table lists in-frame clones only, not all of them. The table has about 42,000 clones, 90% seen once. Germline V gives CDR1 MNHNY, CDR2 SVGAGI (reference sequence). The CDR3 loop spans 13 amino acids. The V end was cut by 6 bases, the J end by 2 bases, with 10 bases between. This clone was counted only a few times. Input material: peripheral blood. The sequence was collected from a man over 45 with active COVID-19. The V and J genes are TRBV6-6 and TRBJ1-2; unclear D gene. In DNA form, the CDR3 reads TGTGCCAGCAGACAGACCGAGAACTATGGCTACACCTTC. It codes for CASRQTENYGYTF.